This TCR beta chain was captured in a study of T cell clonality in common variable immunodeficiency. Germline values: CDR1 GTSNPN, CDR2 SVGIG (reference sequence). V shed 1 base and J shed 5 bases, with 12 bases lying between them. This CDR3 contains 14 residues. The table came from immunoSEQ multiplex PCR; TCRdb's copy has only in-frame clones and leaves some out. The specimen has fewer than 75,000 clones, none found just once. This clone was found many times. The observed sequence ends 3 residues before the CDR3 terminus, with the missing tail filled in from the germline J gene. The origin of this receptor is a person aged 18 to 75 in good health. Sequenced material: peripheral blood mononuclear cells. The chain uses TRBV30 and TRBJ1-5, with no clear D. The chain's CDR3 is CAWSGSFYDQPQHF. The part of the CDR3 DNA that was read is TGTGCCTGGAGTGGCAGTTTTTATGATCAGCCC.